Listed below are T cell receptor beta chains from one sample, sequenced in a study of long-term antiretroviral therapy in people with HIV. The protocol was immunoSEQ multiplex PCR, while the TCRdb copy is restricted to in-frame clones and leaves out a portion. The profile shows approximately 7,900 clones, almost 85% of them singletons. The sample consisted of unsorted PBMCs, taken 0.1 years after starting antiretroviral therapy. The receptors were sampled from a man aged 40-49 years with HIV. The conserved cysteine and the conserved F or W are not part of the CDR3 here. D genes are given only for firm matches. Some rows mark clone size as missing; the rest say once, few, many or name a class of expanded clone.

v_call	j_call	clone_size	d_call	cdr3_aa
TRBV5-6	TRBJ1-1	-	-	ASSRTLNTEAF
TRBV19	TRBJ2-1	few	TRBD1	AVWPGQGHNEQF
TRBV7-8	TRBJ2-1	-	-	ASSLQTSRVNEQF
TRBV10-3	TRBJ1-1	medium-sized	-	AISESTTDLNTEAF
TRBV4-3	TRBJ1-3	-	-	ASSQDLYDENTIY
TRBV4-3	TRBJ2-3	hyperexpanded	TRBD1	ASSDDRTGGSDTQY
TRBV5-5	TRBJ2-1	-	-	ASSSLQGWGNEQF
TRBV6-1	TRBJ2-7	-	-	ASSGGGRGLYEQY
TRBV15	TRBJ1-1	-	TRBD1	ATSANRGPWGDTEAF
TRBV30	TRBJ2-7	-	TRBD1	AWSVGTGLDVEQY
TRBV18	TRBJ1-4	-	-	ASSPDRLGEKLF
TRBV7-8	TRBJ1-3	-	-	ASSLALRVLSGNTIY
TRBV5-4	TRBJ2-7	-	TRBD1	ASSPWQGAYEQY
TRBV19	TRBJ2-1	-	-	ASSPSVDEQF
TRBV11-3	TRBJ2-7	once	TRBD1	ASSPPTGHEQY
TRBV5-5	TRBJ1-4	once	-	ASSPGGPGEKLF
TRBV5-1	TRBJ1-3	-	-	ASTSYSGNTIY
TRBV7-8	TRBJ2-7	few	TRBD2	ASSFGTNEQY
TRBV11-2	TRBJ2-1	-	-	ASSKGGSSYNEQF
TRBV9	TRBJ2-7	-	-	ASSAGYEQY
TRBV6-1	TRBJ1-2	-	TRBD1	ASSGPGTGLGPRNHYGYT
TRBV7-2	TRBJ1-6	-	TRBD1	ASSPNLDRDRRPLH
TRBV30	TRBJ2-7	once	TRBD1	AWRETGADEQY
TRBV5-1	TRBJ1-1	-	-	ASSQRNTEAF
TRBV10-2	TRBJ2-7	-	-	ASSEGAVGRYEQY
TRBV27	TRBJ2-7	-	TRBD1	ASSLTSGGGDEQY